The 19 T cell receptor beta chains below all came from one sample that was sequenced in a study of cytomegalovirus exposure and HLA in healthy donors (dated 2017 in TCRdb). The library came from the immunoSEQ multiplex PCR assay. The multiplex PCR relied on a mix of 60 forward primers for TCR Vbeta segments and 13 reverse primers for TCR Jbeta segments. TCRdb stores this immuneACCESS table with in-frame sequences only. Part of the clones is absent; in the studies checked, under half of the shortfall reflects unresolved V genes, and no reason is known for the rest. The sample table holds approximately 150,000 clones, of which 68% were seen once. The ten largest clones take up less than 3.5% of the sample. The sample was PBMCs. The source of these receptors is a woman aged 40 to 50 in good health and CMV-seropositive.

The CDR3 sequence: CASSLVRGPAYEQYF. In nucleotides, the CDR3 is TGTGCCAGCAGCTTAGTCAGGGGGCCAGCCTACGAGCAGTACTTC. The gene calls are TRBV7-9 and TRBJ2-7; TRBD1 agrees at 8 bases. Germline-derived CDR1 and CDR2 are SEHNR and FQNEAQ (reference sequence). V gave up 1 base and J gave up 2 bases; unmatched junction bases: 4. There are 15 residues in the CDR3.

The CDR3 loop reads CASSRQENTEAFF. In nucleotides, the CDR3 is TGTGCCAGCAGCAGACAGGAGAACACTGAAGCTTTCTTT. This chain connects TRBV6-6 to TRBJ1-1, with D possibly TRBD1 on 6 matching bases. CDR3 length equals 13 residues. The V gene lost 6 bases and the J gene lost 1 base, with 9 bases spanning the gap. The V gene's germline CDR1 is MNHNY and CDR2 SVGAGI (reference sequence).

The CDR3 region has the DNA TGTGCCAGCAGTTCCTTCAATTCACCCCTCCACTTT. Protein sequence: CASSSFNSPLHF. V and J are TRBV28 and TRBJ1-6; D is unresolved. The ends were cut back, 4 bases at V and 7 bases at J, with 5 bases in the middle. CDR3 length: 12 amino acids. CDR1 MDHEN and CDR2 SYDVKM come from the germline V gene. The full variable domain, completed using reference TRBV28 and TRBJ1-6, is DVKVTQSSRYLVKRTGEKVFLECVQDMDHENMFWYRQDPGLGLRLIYFSYDVKMKEKGDIPEGYSVSREKKERFSLILESASTNQTSMYLCASSSFNSPLHFGNGTRLTVT.

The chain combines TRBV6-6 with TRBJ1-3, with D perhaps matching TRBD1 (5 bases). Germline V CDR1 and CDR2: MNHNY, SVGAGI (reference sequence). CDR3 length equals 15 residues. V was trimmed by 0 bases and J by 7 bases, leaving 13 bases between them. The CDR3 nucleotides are TGTGCCAGCAGTTACTCAGTCCAGGGATATAACACCATATATTTT. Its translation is CASSYSVQGYNTIYF.

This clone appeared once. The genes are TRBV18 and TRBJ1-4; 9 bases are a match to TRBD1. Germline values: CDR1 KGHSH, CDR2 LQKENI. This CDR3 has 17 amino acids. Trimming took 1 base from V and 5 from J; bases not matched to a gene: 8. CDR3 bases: TGTGCCAGCTCACCACGAGCGCTGACAGGGGGAAATGAAAAACTGTTTTTT. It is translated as CASSPRALTGGNEKLFF. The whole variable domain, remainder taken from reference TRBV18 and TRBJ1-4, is NAGVMQNPRHLVRRRGQEARLRCSPMKGHSHVYWYRQLPEEGLKFMVYLQKENIIDESGMPKERFSAEFPKEGPSILRIQQVVRGDSAAYFCASSPRALTGGNEKLFFGSGTQLSVL.

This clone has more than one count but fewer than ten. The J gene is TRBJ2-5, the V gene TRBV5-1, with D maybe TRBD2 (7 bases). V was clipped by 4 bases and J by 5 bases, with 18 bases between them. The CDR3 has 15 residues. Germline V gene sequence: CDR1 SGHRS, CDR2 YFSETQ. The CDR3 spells CASSARPEGGETQYF. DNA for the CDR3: TGCGCCAGCAGCGCCCGCCCGGAGGGGGGGGAGACCCAGTACTTC.

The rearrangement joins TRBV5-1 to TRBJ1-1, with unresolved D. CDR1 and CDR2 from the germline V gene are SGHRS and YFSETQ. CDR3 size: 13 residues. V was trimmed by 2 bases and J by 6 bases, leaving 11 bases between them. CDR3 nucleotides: TGCGCCAGCAGCTTCGCCGGGTCTCCTGAAGCTTTCTTT. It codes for CASSFAGSPEAFF.

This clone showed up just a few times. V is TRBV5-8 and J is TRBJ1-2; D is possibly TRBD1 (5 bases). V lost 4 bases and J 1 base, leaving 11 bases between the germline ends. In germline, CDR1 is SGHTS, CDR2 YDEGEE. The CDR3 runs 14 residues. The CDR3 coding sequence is TGTGCCAGCAGCCTGAGCAGGGTTAACTATGGCTACACCTTC. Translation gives CASSLSRVNYGYTF.

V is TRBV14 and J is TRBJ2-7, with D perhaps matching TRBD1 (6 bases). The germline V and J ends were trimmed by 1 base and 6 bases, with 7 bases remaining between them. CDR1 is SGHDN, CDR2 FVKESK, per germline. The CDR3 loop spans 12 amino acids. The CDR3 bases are TGTGCCAGCAGCCAAGCAGGGGTCGAGCAGTACTTC. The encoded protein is CASSQAGVEQYF.

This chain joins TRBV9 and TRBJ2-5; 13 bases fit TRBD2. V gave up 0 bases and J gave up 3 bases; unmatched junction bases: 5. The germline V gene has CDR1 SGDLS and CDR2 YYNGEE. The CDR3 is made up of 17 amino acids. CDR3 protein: CASSVGTSGGAEETQYF. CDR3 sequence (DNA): TGTGCCAGCAGCGTAGGGACTAGCGGGGGAGCGGAAGAGACCCAGTACTTC. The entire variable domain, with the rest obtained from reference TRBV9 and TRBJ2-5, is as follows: DSGVTQTPKHLITATGQRVTLRCSPRSGDLSVYWYQQSLDQGLQFLIQYYNGEERAKGNILERFSAQQFPDLHSELNLSSLELGDSALYFCASSVGTSGGAEETQYFGPGTRLLVL.

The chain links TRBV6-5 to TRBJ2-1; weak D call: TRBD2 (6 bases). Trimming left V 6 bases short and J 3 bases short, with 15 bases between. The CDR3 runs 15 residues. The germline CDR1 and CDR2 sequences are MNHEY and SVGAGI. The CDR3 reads CASSLLGGVYNEQFF. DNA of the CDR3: TGTGCCAGCAGCTTATTGGGGGGAGTCTACAATGAGCAGTTCTTC.

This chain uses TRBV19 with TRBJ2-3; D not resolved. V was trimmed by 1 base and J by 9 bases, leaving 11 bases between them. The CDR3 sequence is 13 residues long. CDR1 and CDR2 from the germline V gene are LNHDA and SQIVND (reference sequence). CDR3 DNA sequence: TGTGCCAGTAGTATAGCATTAGCCCCAACGCAGTATTTT. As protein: CASSIALAPTQYF.

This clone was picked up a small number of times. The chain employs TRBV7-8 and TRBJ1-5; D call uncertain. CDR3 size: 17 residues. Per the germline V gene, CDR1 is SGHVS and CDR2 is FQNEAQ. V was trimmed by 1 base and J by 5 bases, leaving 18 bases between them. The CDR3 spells CASSLVGSGMYHQPQHF. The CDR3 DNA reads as TGTGCCAGCAGCTTAGTAGGCTCGGGGATGTACCATCAGCCCCAGCATTTT.

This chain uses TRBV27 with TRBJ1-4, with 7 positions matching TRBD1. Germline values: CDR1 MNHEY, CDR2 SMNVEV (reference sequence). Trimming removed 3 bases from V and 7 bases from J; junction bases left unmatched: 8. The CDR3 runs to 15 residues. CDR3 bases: TGTGCCAGCAGTTTCAACAGGGGCGAGAGTGAAAAACTGTTTTTT. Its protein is CASSFNRGESEKLFF.

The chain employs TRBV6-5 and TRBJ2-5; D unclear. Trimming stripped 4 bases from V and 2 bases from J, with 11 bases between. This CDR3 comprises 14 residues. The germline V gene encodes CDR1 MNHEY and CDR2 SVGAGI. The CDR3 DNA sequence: TGTGCCAGCAGTTCCCCCCGAGATCAAGAGACCCAGTACTTC. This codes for CASSSPRDQETQYF.

The CDR3 loop reads CASSFGGSYEQYF. In nucleotides, the CDR3 is TGTGCCAGCAGCTTCGGGGGCTCCTACGAGCAGTACTTC. The chain joins TRBV5-5 to TRBJ2-7; perhaps TRBD2 as D (6 bases). Germline V gene lookup returns CDR1 SGHKS and CDR2 YYEKEE (reference sequence). V lost 2 bases and J 0 bases, leaving 6 bases between the germline ends. This CDR3 has 13 amino acids.

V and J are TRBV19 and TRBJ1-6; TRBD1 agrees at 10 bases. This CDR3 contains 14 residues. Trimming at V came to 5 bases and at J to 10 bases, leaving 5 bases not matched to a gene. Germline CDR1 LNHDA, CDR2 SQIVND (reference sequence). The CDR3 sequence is CASSPTGGKSPLHF. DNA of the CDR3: TGTGCCAGTAGTCCGACAGGGGGCAAATCACCCCTCCACTTT.

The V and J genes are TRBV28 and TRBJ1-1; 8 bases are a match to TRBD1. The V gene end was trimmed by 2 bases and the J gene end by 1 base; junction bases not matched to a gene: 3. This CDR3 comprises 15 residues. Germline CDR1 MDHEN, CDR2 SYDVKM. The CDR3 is CASSLKGQENTEAFF. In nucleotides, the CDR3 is TGTGCCAGCAGTTTAAAGGGACAGGAGAACACTGAAGCTTTCTTT.

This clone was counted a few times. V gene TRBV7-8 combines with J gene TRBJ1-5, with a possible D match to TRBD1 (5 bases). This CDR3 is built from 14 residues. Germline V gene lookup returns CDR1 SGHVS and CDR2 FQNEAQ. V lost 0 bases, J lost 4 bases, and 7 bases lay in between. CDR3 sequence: CASSLARQNQPQHF. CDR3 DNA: TGTGCCAGCAGCTTAGCGAGACAGAATCAGCCCCAGCATTTT. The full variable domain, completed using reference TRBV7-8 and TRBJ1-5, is GAGVSQSPRYKVAKRGQDVALRCDPISGHVSLFWYQQALGQGPEFLTYFQNEAQLDKSGLPSDRFFAERPEGSVSTLKIQRTQQEDSAVYLCASSLARQNQPQHFGDGTRLSIL.